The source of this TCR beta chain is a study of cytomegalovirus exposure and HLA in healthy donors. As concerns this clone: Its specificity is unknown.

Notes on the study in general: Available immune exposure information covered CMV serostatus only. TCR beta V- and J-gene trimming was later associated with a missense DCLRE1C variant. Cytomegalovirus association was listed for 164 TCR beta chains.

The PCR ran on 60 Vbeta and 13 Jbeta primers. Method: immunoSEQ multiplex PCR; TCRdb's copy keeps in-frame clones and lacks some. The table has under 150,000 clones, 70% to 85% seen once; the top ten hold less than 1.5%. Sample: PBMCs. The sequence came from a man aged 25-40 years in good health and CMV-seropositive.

This chain's CDR3 is CASSRDSRSHEQYF. The CDR3 region has the DNA TGTGCCAGCAGCAGGGACTCTAGGTCCCACGAGCAGTACTTC. The chain uses TRBV5-4 and TRBJ2-7; D is possibly TRBD2 (6 bases). The length of the CDR3 is 14 residues. The V and J ends lost 4 bases and 5 bases respectively, with 16 bases between them. Per the germline V gene, CDR1 is SGHNT and CDR2 is YYREEE (reference sequence). Filled out from reference TRBV5-4 and TRBJ2-7, the complete variable domain reads ETGVTQSPTHLIKTRGQQVTLRCSSQSGHNTVSWYQQALGQGPQFIFQYYREEENGRGNFPPRFSGLQFPNYSSELNVNALELDDSALYLCASSRDSRSHEQYFGPGTRLTVT.